The next 30 T cell receptor beta chains were all read from a single sample in a study of post-analysis software for immune sequencing data. Each TCR beta cDNA library carried unique molecular identifiers. In TCRdb, the PCR reads were re-called with MiXCR into one record per CDR3 protein. The table includes fewer than 850,000 distinct CDR3 sequences, less than 35% detected once. Overall study results and limits: The study found TRBV5-6, TRBV5-1 and TRBV20-1 among a handful of TRBV segments more frequent in patients than controls.

For these TCRs, the target antigens are not known. The material sequenced was blood. The receptors were gathered from a girl aged 5-17 years with multiple sclerosis.

This clonotype was seen ten or more times. This rearrangement joins TRBV7-2 to TRBJ2-3; possibly TRBD2 for D (6 bases). The CDR3 has 16 amino acids. The V end was cut by 0 bases, the J end by 0 bases, with 10 bases between. Germline CDR1 reads SGHTA; CDR2 reads FQGNSA. In DNA, the CDR3 is TGTGCCAGCAGCTTAGCGGCAGGGACTAGCACAGATACGCAGTATTTT. It is translated as CASSLAAGTSTDTQYF.

This clonotype was counted a few times. V and J are TRBV20-1 and TRBJ1-6; maybe TRBD1 (5 bases). Germline-derived CDR1 and CDR2 are DFQATT and SNEGSKA (reference sequence). V was cut by 3 bases and J by 8 bases, with 11 bases left in between. The CDR3 length is 13 residues. The chain's CDR3 is CSASRGRDSPLHF. The CDR3 coding sequence is TGCAGTGCTAGTCGTGGCAGGGATTCACCCCTCCACTTT.

The gene calls are TRBV28 and TRBJ1-2, with TRBD1 as a possible D gene (5 bases). CDR1 is MDHEN, CDR2 SYDVKM, per germline. V lost 6 bases to trimming and J lost 3 bases, with 20 bases between them. The CDR3 has 16 amino acids. The DNA of the CDR3 is TGTGCCAGCAGCCAGCAGGCTATGGGGGGAGACTATGGCTACACCTTC. Amino acids: CASSQQAMGGDYGYTF.

This clonotype was counted a few times. The chain combines TRBV7-9 with TRBJ2-1; 9 nucleotides match TRBD1. The V segment lost 1 base and the J segment 9 bases; nucleotides outside the gene matches: 10. This CDR3 comprises 16 residues. Germline-derived CDR1 and CDR2 are SEHNR and FQNEAQ (reference sequence). The DNA of the CDR3 is TGTGCCAGCAGCTTAGGGCCGGGACAGGGTTGGGGTGAGCAGTTCTTC. Translating gives CASSLGPGQGWGEQFF.

This rearrangement joins TRBV19 to TRBJ1-5; the match to TRBD1 covers 8 bases. The germline gives CDR1 LNHDA, CDR2 SQIVND (reference sequence). With V trimmed by 6 bases and J by 0 bases, 7 bases remained unmatched. The CDR3 length is 16 residues. The DNA for the CDR3 is TGTGCCAGTAGACCAGGGGGCGCGGATAGCAATCAGCCCCAGCATTTT. This translates into CASRPGGADSNQPQHF.

This clonotype was observed a few times. This chain connects TRBV2 to TRBJ1-2, with D hard to call. The CDR3 is made up of 12 amino acids. Germline V gene lookup returns CDR1 SNHLY and CDR2 FYNNEI. The V end lost 1 base, the J end lost 7 bases, and 7 bases lay between the germline ends. The CDR3 nucleotides read TGTGCCAGCAGTGAAGGGCGTGTTGGCTACACCTTC. Translation: CASSEGRVGYTF.

This clonotype was counted between two and nine times. The chain carries TRBV12-3 or TRBV12-4 and TRBJ1-2; D perhaps matches TRBD1 (6 bases). CDR3 length: 15 amino acids. Trimming took off 5 bases at V and 2 bases at J, with 15 bases between the two ends. This CDR3 reads CASSRRNRANYGYTF. CDR3 in DNA: TGTGCCAGCAGTCGAAGGAACAGGGCGAACTATGGCTACACCTTC.

The sample holds a few counts of this clonotype. This chain uses TRBV6-5 with TRBJ1-2; no clear D gene. Germline V gene data show CDR1 as MNHEY and CDR2 as SVGAGI. Trimming took off 5 bases at V and 1 base at J, with 11 bases between the two ends. The CDR3 is 14 residues long. This CDR3 reads CASSKPGFNYGYTF. DNA of the CDR3: TGTGCCAGCAGTAAACCGGGGTTTAACTATGGCTACACCTTC.

The V gene is TRBV7-2, the J gene TRBJ2-7; a possible D gene is TRBD2 (5 bases). Germline assignment: CDR1 SGHTA and CDR2 FQGNSA. The CDR3 is 13 amino acids. The V end was cut by 5 bases, the J end by 3 bases, with 11 bases between. CDR3 region: CASSRPGIYEQYF. CDR3 DNA: TGTGCCAGCAGCCGGCCCGGGATCTACGAGCAGTACTTC.

This clonotype was seen at least ten times. The chain combines TRBV29-1 with TRBJ1-2; a possible D gene is TRBD1 (6 bases). The CDR3 runs 12 residues. The V end was cut by 5 bases, the J end by 12 bases, with 19 bases between. Germline V gives CDR1 SQVTM, CDR2 ANQGSEA. Here the CDR3 DNA reads TGCAGCGTTCGCCCGATACAGGGCGAGGACACCTTC. Amino acids: CSVRPIQGEDTF. Variable domain in full (rest from reference TRBV29-1 and TRBJ1-2): SAVISQKPSRDICQRGTSLTIQCQVDSQVTMMFWYRQQPGQSLTLIATANQGSEATYESGFVIDKFPISRPNLTFSTLTVSNMSPEDSSIYLCSVRPIQGEDTFGSGTRLTVV.

There are a few counts of this clonotype. This sequence joins TRBV28 and TRBJ2-5, with 7 bases identical to TRBD1. The germline gives CDR1 MDHEN, CDR2 SYDVKM. Trimming cost V 6 bases and J 0 bases; bases outside gene matches: 7. The CDR3 sequence is 15 residues long. CDR3 loop: CASSPGTVYQETQYF. CDR3 bases: TGTGCCAGCAGCCCCGGGACAGTGTACCAAGAGACCCAGTACTTC.

The rearrangement joins TRBV10-3 to TRBJ2-3; D perhaps matches TRBD2 (5 bases). Germline CDR1 ENHRY, CDR2 SYGVKD. The germline V and J ends were trimmed by 10 bases and 4 bases, with 21 bases remaining between them. The CDR3 consists of 15 residues. The CDR3 loop reads CATRPAGSIADTQYF. In nucleotides, the CDR3 is TGTGCCACCCGACCGGCGGGTTCAATCGCAGATACGCAGTATTTT.

This clonotype was recorded once. This chain links TRBV20-1 with TRBJ2-5; 12 bases fit TRBD2. This CDR3 contains 14 residues. Trimming took 6 bases from V and 6 from J; bases not matched to a gene: 8. Germline-derived CDR1 and CDR2 are DFQATT and SNEGSKA (reference sequence). CDR3 nucleotides: TGCAGTGCCGATGGGACTAGCGGGCTGAAGACCCAGTACTTC. Translating gives CSADGTSGLKTQYF.

Regarding this clonotype: At one end the junction does not follow the germline gene, possibly because of a read error. V usage is TRBV15 and J usage is TRBJ1-6; 7 bases align to TRBD1. The germline gives CDR1 LNHNV, CDR2 YYDKDF (reference sequence). The CDR3 extends over 15 amino acids. The CDR3 DNA is TGTGTCACCAGCAGAGATTTACAGGGGCTTTCACCCCTCCACTTT. Protein: CVTSRDLQGLSPLHF. The variable domain in full, completed from reference TRBV15 and TRBJ1-6, reads DAMVIQNPRYQVTQFGKPVTLSCSQTLNHNVMYWYQQKSSQAPKLLFHYYDKDFNNEADTPDNFQSRRPNTSFCFLDIRSPGLGDTAMYLCVTSRDLQGLSPLHFGNGTRLTVT.

This chain uses TRBV5-1 with TRBJ2-2; TRBD2 aligns across 13 bases. From germline, CDR1 is SGHRS and CDR2 YFSETQ. The junction had 1 base not matched to a gene; V was cut back by 1 base and J by 7 bases. The CDR3 runs to 15 residues. The CDR3 DNA reads as TGCGCCAGCAGCTTGCGACTAGCGGGAGGCGGGGAGCTGTTTTTT. It is translated as CASSLRLAGGGELFF.

There are a few counts of this clonotype. V is TRBV4-3 and J is TRBJ2-5, with D tentatively TRBD1 (6 bases). V lost 2 bases to trimming and J lost 1 base, with 14 bases between them. The CDR3 spans 16 residues. Germline V gene lookup returns CDR1 LGHNA and CDR2 YSLEER. CDR3 loop: CASSQSRGSGQETQYF. CDR3 DNA sequence: TGCGCCAGCAGCCAATCCAGGGGTAGTGGCCAAGAGACCCAGTACTTC.

This clonotype was observed at least ten times. The genes are TRBV20-1 and TRBJ2-3, with D maybe TRBD1 (6 bases). This CDR3 has 12 amino acids. Trimming removed 6 bases from V and 2 bases from J, with 9 bases in between. Germline V lookup: CDR1 DFQATT, CDR2 SNEGSKA (reference sequence). The CDR3 nucleotides read TGCAGTGCAGCAGGGGACACAGATACGCAGTATTTT. This encodes CSAAGDTDTQYF.

This clonotype came up many times. The chain couples TRBV4-1 to TRBJ2-1; perhaps D is TRBD1 or TRBD2 (5 bases each). Looked up from germline, CDR1 is MGHRA and CDR2 is YSYEKL. The CDR3 contains 15 residues. Trimming shortened V by 3 bases and J by 5 bases, and 14 bases separated the two germline ends. This CDR3 is CASSHRDEVNNEQFF. In DNA, the CDR3 is TGCGCCAGCAGCCACCGGGACGAGGTAAACAATGAGCAGTTCTTC.

This clonotype is a singleton in its sample. The rearrangement uses TRBV3-1 and TRBJ1-4, with D hard to call. CDR3 length equals 13 residues. V lost 0 bases to trimming and J lost 5 bases, with 4 bases between them. CDR1 and CDR2 (germline): LGHDT, YNNKEL (reference sequence). The CDR3 spells CASSQDLNEKLFF. The CDR3 region has the DNA TGTGCCAGCAGCCAAGACTTAAATGAAAAACTGTTTTTT.

The chain is built from TRBV18 and TRBJ2-1, with no clear D. Per germline, CDR1 KGHSH and CDR2 LQKENI. V lost 3 bases, J lost 3 bases, and 6 bases lay in between. The CDR3 length is 13 residues. CDR3: CASSPYGYNEQFF. CDR3 nucleotide sequence: TGTGCCAGCTCACCTTATGGCTACAATGAGCAGTTCTTC. The variable domain in full, completed from reference TRBV18 and TRBJ2-1, reads NAGVMQNPRHLVRRRGQEARLRCSPMKGHSHVYWYRQLPEEGLKFMVYLQKENIIDESGMPKERFSAEFPKEGPSILRIQQVVRGDSAAYFCASSPYGYNEQFFGPGTRLTVL.

This chain uses TRBV27 with TRBJ1-1; D is ambiguous. The germline V gene has CDR1 MNHEY and CDR2 SMNVEV (reference sequence). The CDR3 has 15 residues. Deletions cut 3 bases from V and 0 bases from J, with 11 bases between. CDR3 DNA sequence: TGTGCCAGCAGTTTCTTGGACCCCATGAACACTGAAGCTTTCTTT. As protein: CASSFLDPMNTEAFF.

This sequence joins TRBV6-2 or TRBV6-3 and TRBJ1-5, with a weak D call TRBD2 (5 bases). The J call may not be correct, given that the DNA end is closer to TRBJ2-3. The CDR3 covers 16 residues. Germline values: CDR1 MNHEY, CDR2 SVGEGT. CDR3 in DNA: TGTGCCAGCAGTATGATGAGGGCTGTGGGCAATCAGCCCCAGTATTTT. It translates to CASSMMRAVGNQPQYF.

This clonotype was detected a few times. This chain connects TRBV12-3 or TRBV12-4 to TRBJ2-5; 9 bases line up with TRBD1. Germline trimming cut 5 bases from V and 4 bases from J; bases unmatched to any gene: 5. This CDR3 is built from 14 residues. In DNA, the CDR3 is TGTGCCAGCAGTAACCAGGGACAGGGAGAGACCCAGTACTTC. This codes for CASSNQGQGETQYF.

The CDR3, as DNA: TGTGCCAGCAGTGAAGCGGGACTTTCCTACAATGAGCAGTTCTTC. This gives the protein CASSEAGLSYNEQFF. The genes are TRBV6-1 and TRBJ2-1, with TRBD2 as a possible D gene (6 bases). V was pared by 0 bases and J by 1 base, with 7 bases between. Germline V gene lookup returns CDR1 MNHNS and CDR2 SASEGT. There are 15 residues in the CDR3.

A remark on this clonotype: A much bigger clone sits one base away, suggesting this may be a read error. The chain combines TRBV20-1 with TRBJ2-7, with 10 bases identical to TRBD2. This CDR3 is built from 15 residues. Germline values: CDR1 DFQATT, CDR2 SNEGSKA (reference sequence). The CDR3 loop is CGADWTSGPSYEQYF. In DNA, the CDR3 is TGCGGTGCTGATTGGACTAGCGGACCCTCCTACGAGCAGTACTTC.

This chain joins TRBV12-3 or TRBV12-4 and TRBJ2-4; D is perhaps TRBD2 (5 bases). The CDR3 is 18 residues long. With 4 bases removed from V and 0 bases from J, the gap between germline ends came to 19 bases. The CDR3 protein is CASSSRTGGYLAKNIQYF. CDR3 nucleotides: TGTGCCAGCAGTTCGCGGACTGGCGGTTACTTAGCCAAAAACATTCAGTACTTC.

The CDR3 loop reads CASRRYTF. The CDR3 bases are TGTGCCAGCAGACGTTACACCTTC. The chain combines TRBV12-3 or TRBV12-4 with TRBJ1-2; no clear D gene. The germline V and J ends were trimmed by 6 bases and 11 bases, with 4 bases remaining between them. The CDR3 totals 8 residues.

V and J are TRBV5-8 and TRBJ2-3; 8 positions agree with TRBD1. Germline-derived CDR1 and CDR2 are SGHTS and YDEGEE. The CDR3 runs to 16 residues. Trimming at V came to 0 bases and at J to 1 base, leaving 4 bases not matched to a gene. CDR3 residues: CASSLGPGQGTDTQYF. In DNA, the CDR3 is TGTGCCAGCAGCTTGGGACCGGGACAGGGCACAGATACGCAGTATTTT.

The CDR3 region is CASSFQKPGGNQPQHF. The CDR3 DNA reads TGTGCCAGCAGTTTCCAAAAGCCCGGGGGCAATCAGCCCCAGCATTTT. The chain uses TRBV27 and TRBJ1-5; the D is unclear. The CDR3 covers 16 residues. V lost 3 bases to trimming and J lost 2 bases, with 14 bases between them. CDR1 is MNHEY, CDR2 SMNVEV, per germline (reference sequence).

The chain links TRBV5-1 to TRBJ2-6; D is perhaps TRBD1 (5 bases). The CDR3 sequence is 18 residues long. The germline gives CDR1 SGHRS, CDR2 YFSETQ. V was clipped by 0 bases and J by 4 bases, with 17 bases between them. The CDR3 loop is CASSLDVWGASGANVLTF. The CDR3 bases are TGCGCCAGCAGCTTGGATGTATGGGGCGCTTCAGGGGCCAACGTCCTGACTTTC.